The T cell receptor beta chain described here comes from a study of T cell repertoires in ileal Crohn's disease. Study overall: Patients had a median approximately 7.8-year disease duration, and roughly 32% were active smokers.

Time point of the sample: inflamed ileum from the surgical specimen. The assay was immunoSEQ multiplex PCR, and TCRdb's table has in-frame clones only and misses some. The sample holds about 14,000 clones, approximately 80% seen once. Trimming shortened V by 0 bases and J by 2 bases, and 10 bases separated the two germline ends. CDR3 size: 15 residues. The germline CDR1 and CDR2 sequences are SGHKS and YYEKEE (reference sequence). This sequence joins TRBV5-5 and TRBJ2-3; no clear D gene. The sequence derives from an adult with Crohn's disease. Sequencing was performed on ileal tissue. The CDR3 DNA sequence: TGTGCCAGCAGCTTGGATCGCGATATCACAGATACGCAGTATTTT. Encoded protein: CASSLDRDITDTQYF.